One sample yielded the 14 T cell receptor beta chains listed below, sequenced in a study of OX40 agonist ivuxolimab in advanced cancers. Only in-frame clones appear in the TCRdb table, and some are missing; sequencing was by immunoSEQ multiplex PCR. The sample contains around 58,000 clones, more than 85% of which appear only once. Material: CD4+ or CD8+ T cells sorted from blood, obtained in a trial of the OX40 agonist ivuxolimab. All receptors derive from an adult with an advanced solid tumor such as melanoma, head and neck, liver or kidney cancer.

The chain combines TRBV10-3 with TRBJ1-2, with D unresolved. V was shortened by 3 bases and J by 0 bases, with 11 bases between the two germline ends. The CDR3 spans 15 residues. In germline, CDR1 is ENHRY, CDR2 SYGVKD. The CDR3 DNA follows: TGTGCCATCAGTGATTCCACAGATTCTAACTATGGCTACACCTTC. Its protein is CAISDSTDSNYGYTF.

The rearrangement links TRBV28 to TRBJ1-1; D gene uncertain. CDR1 is MDHEN and CDR2 is SYDVKM in the germline V gene. Trimming cost V 3 bases and J 1 base, with 9 bases left between them. The CDR3 has 14 residues. CDR3 residues: CASSFGKPNTEAFF. The CDR3 DNA is TGTGCCAGCAGTTTCGGGAAGCCGAACACTGAAGCTTTCTTT.

The chain carries TRBV6-1 and TRBJ2-7, with D possibly being TRBD1 (6 bases). Germline V gives CDR1 MNHNS, CDR2 SASEGT. Trimming stripped 7 bases from V and 0 bases from J, with 13 bases between. The CDR3 runs 14 residues. DNA of the CDR3: TGTGCCAGCAACAGGGACCGGGCCTCCTACGAGCAGTACTTC. It specifies CASNRDRASYEQYF.

This clone was observed once. V is TRBV15 and J is TRBJ2-7; D gene uncertain. This CDR3 comprises 13 residues. V was clipped by 1 base and J by 2 bases, with 6 bases between them. The germline gives CDR1 LNHNV, CDR2 YYDKDF (reference sequence). The CDR3 nucleotides are TGTGCCACCAGCAGAGCCAATGCCTACGAGCAGTACTTC. This sequence encodes CATSRANAYEQYF.

The chain employs TRBV18 and TRBJ2-3, with D maybe TRBD2 (6 bases). The CDR3 loop spans 16 amino acids. Trimming removed 3 bases at V and 1 base at J, with 14 bases between. The V gene's germline CDR1 is KGHSH and CDR2 LQKENI. CDR3 in DNA: TGTGCCAGCTCACCTAGTTGGGTAGCGGGCACAGATACGCAGTATTTT. Translation gives CASSPSWVAGTDTQYF.

The V and J genes are TRBV6-1 and TRBJ1-1; 7 bases line up with TRBD1. J lost 5 bases, V lost 4 bases, and 10 bases had no gene match. CDR3 size: 15 residues. Germline V lookup: CDR1 MNHNS, CDR2 SASEGT. The CDR3 DNA is TGTGCCAGCAGTGCCTTGGCGCAGGGGGAAACTGAAGCTTTCTTT. Translating it yields CASSALAQGETEAFF.

This clone is categorized as medium-sized (0.01 to 0.1%). The V call is TRBV14, the J call TRBJ2-2; tentative D call: TRBD1 (5 bases). Germline V gene lookup returns CDR1 SGHDN and CDR2 FVKESK. This CDR3 is built from 14 residues. With 1 base removed from V and 9 bases from J, the gap between germline ends came to 12 bases. CDR3 bases: TGTGCCAGCAGCCAAGGGAAGGGGAACAGGGAGCTGTTTTTT. Residues: CASSQGKGNRELFF.

The chain carries TRBV5-1 and TRBJ2-5; perhaps TRBD1 as D (6 bases). CDR1 and CDR2 (germline): SGHRS, YFSETQ. V was pared by 2 bases and J by 1 base, with 9 bases between. The CDR3 is 14 amino acids. CDR3: CASSLTGPQETQYF. The CDR3 DNA is TGCGCCAGCAGCTTAACAGGGCCCCAAGAGACCCAGTACTTC. The variable domain in full, completed from reference TRBV5-1 and TRBJ2-5, reads KAGVTQTPRYLIKTRGQQVTLSCSPISGHRSVSWYQQTPGQGLQFLFEYFSETQRNKGNFPGRFSGRQFSNSRSEMNVSTLELGDSALYLCASSLTGPQETQYFGPGTRLLVL.

The V call is TRBV6-5, the J call TRBJ2-1, with 7 bases fitting TRBD1. V was pared by 6 bases and J by 7 bases, with 12 bases of the junction left unmatched. CDR1 is MNHEY and CDR2 is SVGAGI in the germline V gene. The CDR3 is 15 residues long. CDR3 bases: TGTGCCAGCAGCTTAGACAGGGAAACGAGAAATGAGCAGTTCTTC. Translated: CASSLDRETRNEQFF.

The chain joins TRBV18 to TRBJ1-1, with TRBD1 identical over 7 bases. CDR3 size: 13 residues. With V trimmed by 6 bases and J by 2 bases, 3 bases remained unmatched. Germline loops: CDR1 KGHSH, CDR2 LQKENI. CDR3 loop: CASSRTGNTEAFF. The CDR3 nucleotides are TGTGCCAGCTCGCGGACAGGCAACACTGAAGCTTTCTTT.

The chain is built from TRBV29-1 and TRBJ2-3; D not certain. The V end was cut by 6 bases, the J end by 0 bases, with 10 bases between. Germline V gene data show CDR1 as SQVTM and CDR2 as ANQGSEA. This CDR3 spans 13 amino acids. The CDR3 bases are TGCAGCGTGATGACACGGAGCACAGATACGCAGTATTTT. Amino acid sequence: CSVMTRSTDTQYF.

The V call is TRBV7-9, the J call TRBJ2-5; TRBD1 agrees at 7 bases. The DNA end favors TRBJ2-7, so the J call may be wrong. Germline assignment: CDR1 SEHNR and CDR2 FQNEAQ (reference sequence). This CDR3 comprises 14 residues. CDR3 in amino acids: CASSPGTVSYEQYF. DNA for the CDR3: TGTGCCAGCAGCCCTGGGACAGTCTCCTACGAGCAGTACTTC.

This chain joins TRBV7-9 and TRBJ2-5; D may be TRBD2 (5 bases). The germline V gene has CDR1 SEHNR and CDR2 FQNEAQ (reference sequence). V was pared by 5 bases and J by 4 bases, with 20 bases between. The CDR3 extends over 16 amino acids. The CDR3 coding sequence is TGTGCCAGCAGCCCCCTCTCGGGCTACGGAGGAGAGACCCAGTACTTC. Amino acids: CASSPLSGYGGETQYF. The variable domain in full, completed from reference TRBV7-9 and TRBJ2-5, reads DTGVSQNPRHKITKRGQNVTFRCDPISEHNRLYWYRQTLGQGPEFLTYFQNEAQLEKSRLLSDRFSAERPKGSFSTLEIQRTEQGDSAMYLCASSPLSGYGGETQYFGPGTRLLVL.

This rearrangement joins TRBV30 to TRBJ2-6, with D possibly TRBD1 on 5 matching bases. Germline-derived CDR1 and CDR2 are GTSNPN and SVGIG (reference sequence). V was shortened by 3 bases and J by 0 bases, with 9 bases between the two germline ends. This CDR3 is built from 15 residues. CDR3 in DNA: TGTGCCTGGAGCCGGACATACTCTGGGGCCAACGTCCTGACTTTC. Protein sequence: CAWSRTYSGANVLTF.